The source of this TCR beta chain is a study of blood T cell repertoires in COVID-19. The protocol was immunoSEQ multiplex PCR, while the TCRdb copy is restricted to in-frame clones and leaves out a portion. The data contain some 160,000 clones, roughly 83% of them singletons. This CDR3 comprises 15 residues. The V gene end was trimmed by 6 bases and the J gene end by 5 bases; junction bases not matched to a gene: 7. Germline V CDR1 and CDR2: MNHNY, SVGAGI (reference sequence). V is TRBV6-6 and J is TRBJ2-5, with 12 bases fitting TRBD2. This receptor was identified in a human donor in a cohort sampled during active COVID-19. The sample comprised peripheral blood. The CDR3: CASRASGRGGETQYF. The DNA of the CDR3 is TGTGCCAGCAGGGCTAGCGGGAGGGGGGGGGAGACCCAGTACTTC.